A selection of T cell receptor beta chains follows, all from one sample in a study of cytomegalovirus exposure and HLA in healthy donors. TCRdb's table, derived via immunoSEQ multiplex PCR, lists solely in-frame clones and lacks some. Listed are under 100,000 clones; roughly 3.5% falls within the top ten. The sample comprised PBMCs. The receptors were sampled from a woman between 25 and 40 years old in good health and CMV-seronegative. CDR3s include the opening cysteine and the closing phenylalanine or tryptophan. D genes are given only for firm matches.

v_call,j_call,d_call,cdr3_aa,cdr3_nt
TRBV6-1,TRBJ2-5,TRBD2,CASSEGGFPGGETQYF,TGTGCCAGCAGTGAAGGGGGGTTTCCCGGGGGGGAGACCCAGTACTTC
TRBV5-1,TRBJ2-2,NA,CASSGVPPTGELFF,TGCGCCAGCAGCGGAGTCCCCCCCACCGGGGAGCTGTTTTTT
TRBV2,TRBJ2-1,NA,CAGGTYNEQFF,TGTGCCGGAGGGACCTACAATGAGCAGTTCTTC
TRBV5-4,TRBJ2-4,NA,CASSNPLSGGPKNIQYF,TGTGCCAGCAGCAACCCCCTTAGCGGTGGACCCAAAAACATTCAGTACTTC
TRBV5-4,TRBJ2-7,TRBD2,CASSLGLSGSEQYF,TGTGCCAGCAGCTTAGGTCTTAGCGGGAGCGAGCAGTACTTC
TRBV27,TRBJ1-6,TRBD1,CATRQGSSPLHF,TGTGCCACCCGACAGGGAAGTTCACCCCTCCACTTT
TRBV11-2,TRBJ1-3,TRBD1,CASSFLSTGSGNTIYF,TGTGCCAGCAGCTTTCTCTCGACAGGGTCAGGAAACACCATATATTTT
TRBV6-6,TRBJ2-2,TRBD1,CASRGGTGITGELFF,TGTGCCAGCAGGGGCGGGACAGGGATCACCGGGGAGCTGTTTTTT
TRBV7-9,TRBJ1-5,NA,CASSLWGQPQHF,TGTGCCAGCAGCTTGTGGGGCCAGCCCCAGCATTTT
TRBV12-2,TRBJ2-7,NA,CASRLAVSGIYEQYF,TGTGCAAGTCGCTTAGCCGTTAGCGGGATTTACGAGCAGTACTTC
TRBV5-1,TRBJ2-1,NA,CASSLGFGRGNEQFF,TGCGCCAGCAGCTTGGGGTTTGGCCGTGGCAATGAGCAGTTCTTC
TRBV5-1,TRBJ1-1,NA,CASSLAQGSNTEAFF,TGCGCCAGCAGCTTGGCTCAGGGCTCGAACACTGAAGCTTTCTTT
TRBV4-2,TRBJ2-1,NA,CASSQDQRNEQFF,TGTGCCAGCAGCCAAGATCAGCGGAATGAGCAGTTCTTC
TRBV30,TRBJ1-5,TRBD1,CAWNRDRGDQPQHF,TGTGCCTGGAATCGGGACAGGGGCGATCAGCCCCAGCATTTT
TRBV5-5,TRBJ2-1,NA,CASSPGAGANNEQFF,TGTGCCAGCAGTCCCGGGGCAGGGGCCAACAATGAGCAGTTCTTC
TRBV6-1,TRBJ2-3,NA,CASSVAESGTDTQYF,TGTGCCAGCAGTGTAGCGGAGTCGGGGACAGATACGCAGTATTTT
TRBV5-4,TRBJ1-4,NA,CASSLSGANEKLFF,TGTGCCAGCAGCTTATCAGGGGCTAATGAAAAACTGTTTTTT
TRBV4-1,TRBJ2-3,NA,CASSPRGQDTQYF,TGCGCCAGCAGCCCACGGGGACAAGATACGCAGTATTTT